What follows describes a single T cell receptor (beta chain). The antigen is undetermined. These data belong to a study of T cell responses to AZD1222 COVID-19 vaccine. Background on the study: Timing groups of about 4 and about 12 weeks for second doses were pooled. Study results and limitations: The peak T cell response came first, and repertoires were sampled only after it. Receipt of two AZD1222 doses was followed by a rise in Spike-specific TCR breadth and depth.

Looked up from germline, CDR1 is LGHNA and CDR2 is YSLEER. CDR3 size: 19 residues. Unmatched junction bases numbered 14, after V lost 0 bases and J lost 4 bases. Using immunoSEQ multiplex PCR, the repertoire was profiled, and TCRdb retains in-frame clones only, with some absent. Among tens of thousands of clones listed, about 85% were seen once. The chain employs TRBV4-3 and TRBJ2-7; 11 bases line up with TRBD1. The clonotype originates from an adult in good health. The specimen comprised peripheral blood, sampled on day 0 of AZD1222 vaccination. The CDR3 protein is CASSQDTWGGQGAGYEQYF. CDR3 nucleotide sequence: TGCGCCAGCAGCCAAGATACGTGGGGCGGACAGGGGGCTGGGTACGAGCAGTACTTC.